This T cell receptor beta chain was identified in a study of regulatory T cells in long-lasting Graves disease. To note about this clonotype: Its antigen remains unknown.

Sample time point: persistent/refractory GD, antithyroid drugs over 5 years with positive TRAb. Researchers made the TCR library from RNA that was extracted from PBMCs. Trimming pared 7 bases from V and 8 bases from J, leaving 14 bases between. The CDR3 has 12 residues. CDR1 MNHEY and CDR2 SVGEGT come from the germline V gene. Arm-PCR with iRepertoire HTBI primers amplified the CDR3 regions for these TCR beta libraries. TCRdb redid the calling of the multiplex PCR reads with MiXCR, one entry per CDR3 protein. Among 700,000 or so distinct CDR3 sequences listed, 25% to 35% were seen once. Study observations and caveats: New patients shared fewer public clonotypes (966) than persistent patients did (about 3,000). Persistent disease showed a preference for TRBV28, TRBJ1-2 and TRBJ2-5.

This clonotype was obtained from a female donor with Graves disease. The sample consisted of peripheral blood mononuclear cells (PBMCs), taken when the disease was refractory, from a patient treated with antithyroid drugs. J is TRBJ1-2 and V is TRBV6-2 or TRBV6-3; D might be TRBD1 (5 bases). CDR3 sequence: CASNRGQGGYTF. In nucleotides, the CDR3 is TGTGCCAGCAATAGGGGCCAGGGCGGCTACACCTTC.